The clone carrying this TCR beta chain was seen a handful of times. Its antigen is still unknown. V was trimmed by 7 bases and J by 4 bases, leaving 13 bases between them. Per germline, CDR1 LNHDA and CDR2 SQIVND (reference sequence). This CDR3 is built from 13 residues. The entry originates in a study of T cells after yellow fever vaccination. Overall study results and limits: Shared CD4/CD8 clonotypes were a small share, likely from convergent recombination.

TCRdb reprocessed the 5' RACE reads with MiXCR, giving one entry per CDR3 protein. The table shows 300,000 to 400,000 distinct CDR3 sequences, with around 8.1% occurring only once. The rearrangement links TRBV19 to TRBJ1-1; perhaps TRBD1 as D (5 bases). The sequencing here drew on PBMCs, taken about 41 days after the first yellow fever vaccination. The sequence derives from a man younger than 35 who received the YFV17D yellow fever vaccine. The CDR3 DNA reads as TGTGCCAGTAAGGTTGGGGCGGCCACTGAAGCTTTCTTT. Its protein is CASKVGAATEAFF.